Following are 26 T cell receptor beta chains from one sample sequenced in a study of blood T cell repertoires in COVID-19. Libraries were prepared by immunoSEQ multiplex PCR; TCRdb keeps only in-frame clonotypes and omits some of them. Among some 210,000 clones listed, about four fifths were seen once. Sequenced input: peripheral blood. These receptors were obtained from a woman aged 40 to 50 with acute or convalescent COVID-19.

This clone was counted only a few times. The V and J genes are TRBV12-5 and TRBJ2-1, with D hard to call. Trimming took 5 bases from V and 0 from J, leaving 8 bases between them. Germline V gene sequence: CDR1 LGHNT, CDR2 FRNRAP. The CDR3 contains 14 residues. This CDR3 is CASGGDFSYNEQFF. The CDR3 DNA follows: TGTGCTAGTGGTGGAGACTTCTCCTACAATGAGCAGTTCTTC.

The CDR3 region has the DNA TGTGCCAGCAGCCAAGCCGGCGGCGGGAACACTGAAGCTTTCTTT. Its translation is CASSQAGGGNTEAFF. V usage is TRBV3-1 (or the pseudogene TRBV3-2) and J usage is TRBJ1-1, with no clear D. The CDR3 runs to 15 residues. The V end was cut by 1 base, the J end by 1 base, with 10 bases between. Germline CDR1 reads LGHDT; CDR2 reads YNNKEL (reference sequence).

CDR3 DNA: TGCGCCAGCAGCTCCGCAGTAGAAGCTTTCTTT. Protein product: CASSSAVEAFF. V usage is TRBV5-1 and J usage is TRBJ1-1; D is uncertain. Per germline, CDR1 SGHRS and CDR2 YFSETQ. V lost 3 bases, J lost 8 bases, and 8 bases lay in between. CDR3 size: 11 residues. The whole variable domain, remainder taken from reference TRBV5-1 and TRBJ1-1, is KAGVTQTPRYLIKTRGQQVTLSCSPISGHRSVSWYQQTPGQGLQFLFEYFSETQRNKGNFPGRFSGRQFSNSRSEMNVSTLELGDSALYLCASSSAVEAFFGQGTRLTVV.

This clone was counted once. Within the sample, other DNA sequences also encode this same CDR3. The chain has TRBV24-1 and TRBJ2-1; 13 bases agree with TRBD2. V lost 7 bases, J lost 8 bases, and 1 base stayed unmatched. This CDR3 is built from 13 residues. Germline V CDR1 and CDR2: KGHDR, SFDVKD. The CDR3, as DNA: TGTGCCACCAGCGGACTAGCGGGAGATGAGCAGTTCTTC. Translation gives CATSGLAGDEQFF.

This clone was counted a single time. The rearrangement uses TRBV6-5 and TRBJ1-1; tentative D call: TRBD1 (5 bases). V gave up 1 base and J gave up 3 bases, with 12 bases separating them. This CDR3 is built from 15 residues. The germline CDR1 and CDR2 sequences are MNHEY and SVGAGI. The CDR3 sequence: CASSYLLRGDTEAFF. The DNA for the CDR3 is TGTGCCAGCAGTTACTTGCTGCGGGGGGACACTGAAGCTTTCTTT.

The J gene is TRBJ2-3, the V gene TRBV2, with 8 nucleotides matching TRBD2. In germline, CDR1 is SNHLY, CDR2 FYNNEI. With V trimmed by 6 bases and J by 0 bases, 8 bases remained unmatched. This CDR3 contains 16 residues. CDR3 residues: CASSEGLGLSTDTQYF. Here the CDR3 DNA reads TGTGCCAGCAGCGAGGGACTAGGGCTTAGCACAGATACGCAGTATTTT.

The J gene is TRBJ2-3, the V gene TRBV5-1, with TRBD2 matching over 8 bases. Germline loops: CDR1 SGHRS, CDR2 YFSETQ. CDR3 length equals 16 residues. Trimming took 4 bases from V and 5 from J; bases not matched to a gene: 12. CDR3 protein: CASSLYIAGRGDTQYF. The CDR3 DNA reads as TGCGCCAGCAGCCTTTACATAGCGGGAAGGGGAGATACGCAGTATTTT.

The table lists this clone with a count of one. The rearrangement uses TRBV2 and TRBJ2-3; TRBD2 matches 7 bases. J was trimmed by 6 bases and V by 8 bases; bases with no gene match: 5. Germline-derived CDR1 and CDR2 are SNHLY and FYNNEI. The CDR3 is 12 residues long. The CDR3, as DNA: TGTGCCAGCCTGCTAGCGGAGGATACGCAGTATTTT. Encoded protein: CASLLAEDTQYF. The complete variable domain, with remaining parts taken from reference TRBV2 and TRBJ2-3, reads EPEVTQTPSHQVTQMGQEVILRCVPISNHLYFYWYRQILGQKVEFLVSFYNNEISEKSEIFDDQFSVERPDGSNFTLKIRSTKLEDSAMYFCASLLAEDTQYFGPGTRLTVL.

There are many counts of this clone. The rearrangement links TRBV2 to TRBJ2-7; 7 bases agree with TRBD2. V shed 1 base, J shed 0 bases, and the junction held 9 bases outside the gene matches. Germline V gene data show CDR1 as SNHLY and CDR2 as FYNNEI. The CDR3 is 17 residues long. CDR3 DNA sequence: TGTGCCAGCAGTGAAGGCGGGGGATGGGGGGGCTCCTACGAGCAGTACTTC. It codes for CASSEGGGWGGSYEQYF.

The V call is TRBV6-2 or TRBV6-3, the J call TRBJ1-2; no definite D call. The ends were cut back, 2 bases at V and 7 bases at J, with 20 bases in the middle. The CDR3 totals 16 residues. Germline CDR1 MNHEY, CDR2 SVGEGT. CDR3 coding DNA: TGTGCCAGCAGTTACATTACGGCTCTCGGAGTAAGTGGCTACACCTTC. It specifies CASSYITALGVSGYTF.

This clone was counted once. The chain uses TRBV6-5 and TRBJ2-7; D possibly corresponds to TRBD2 (6 bases). The V and J ends lost 11 bases and 0 bases respectively, with 17 bases between them. The germline CDR1 and CDR2 sequences are MNHEY and SVGAGI. CDR3 length: 14 residues. The CDR3 DNA sequence: TGTGCCTGTGGGGGGACTTGGTCCTCCTACGAGCAGTACTTC. Translated, it gives CACGGTWSSYEQYF.

Notes on this clone: The CDR3 does not end in the conserved phenylalanine or tryptophan, so this is likely a read error. The DNA is left out, because the CDR3 cannot be placed on it with certainty; the CDR3 is given as TCRdb lists it. The chain's CDR3 is CASSLPGGGLASRGG. The chain links TRBV27 to TRBJ2-3; the D call in the table, TRBD2, was not verified against the DNA. The CDR3 is 15 residues long, ends included. Germline V gene lookup returns CDR1 MNHEY and CDR2 SMNVEV (reference sequence).

Turning to this clone: A junction end diverges from the germline sequence, so it may reflect a read error. The same CDR3 can be traced to other DNA sequences in this sample. The chain carries TRBV12-5 and TRBJ2-2; no clear D gene. This CDR3 has 14 residues. Looked up from germline, CDR1 is LGHNT and CDR2 is FRNRAP. The CDR3 sequence: CASGLAQNTGELFF. The CDR3 region has the DNA TGTGCTAGCGGTTTGGCACAGAACACCGGGGAGCTGTTTTTT.

The chain recombines TRBV12-5 with TRBJ1-5; TRBD1 aligns across 7 bases. The junction had 1 base not matched to a gene; V was cut back by 1 base and J by 4 bases. CDR1 is LGHNT, CDR2 FRNRAP, per germline. CDR3 length: 14 amino acids. The CDR3 region is CASGLGQGNQPQHF. Here the CDR3 DNA reads TGTGCTAGTGGTTTGGGACAGGGAAATCAGCCCCAGCATTTT.

This clone was picked up a small number of times. The V and J genes are TRBV13 and TRBJ1-4; 8 bases agree with TRBD1. This CDR3 spans 16 amino acids. V trimming: 4 bases; J trimming: 0 bases; junction bases outside the gene matches: 4. Per the germline V gene, CDR1 is PRHDT and CDR2 is FYEKMQ (reference sequence). CDR3 residues: CASSSNRGATNEKLFF. In DNA form, the CDR3 reads TGTGCCAGCAGCTCGAACAGGGGGGCAACTAATGAAAAACTGTTTTTT.

This clone was recorded once. J is TRBJ1-4 and V is TRBV5-1; 7 bases are shared with TRBD1. V lost 1 base to trimming and J lost 8 bases; unmatched junction nucleotides: 5. This CDR3 contains 14 residues. Germline CDR1 is SGHRS and CDR2 is YFSETQ. The CDR3 DNA sequence: TGCGCCAGCAGCTTGTACCAGACAGGGGAAAAACTGTTTTTT. Its protein is CASSLYQTGEKLFF.

This clone was observed a handful of times. The CDR3 DNA reads TGCAGCCTTGGGACAGGGAGCGAGACCCAGTACTTC. Its protein product is CSLGTGSETQYF. The chain carries TRBV29-1 and TRBJ2-5, with 9 bases fitting TRBD1. The germline CDR1 and CDR2 sequences are SQVTM and ANQGSEA. The trim removed 8 bases at V and 5 bases at J, leaving 6 bases unmatched. CDR3 length equals 12 residues. Variable domain in full (rest from reference TRBV29-1 and TRBJ2-5): SAVISQKPSRDICQRGTSLTIQCQVDSQVTMMFWYRQQPGQSLTLIATANQGSEATYESGFVIDKFPISRPNLTFSTLTVSNMSPEDSSIYLCSLGTGSETQYFGPGTRLLVL.

The chain joins TRBV5-6 to TRBJ1-6; 10 bases align to TRBD1. Germline V lookup: CDR1 SGHDT, CDR2 YYEEEE. The CDR3 loop spans 16 amino acids. Losses at the gene ends were 4 bases for V and 6 bases for J; bases not matched to a gene: 7. CDR3 protein: CASSAWGQGLNSPLHF. The CDR3 DNA reads as TGTGCCAGCAGCGCGTGGGGACAGGGGCTTAATTCACCCCTCCACTTT.

The V gene is TRBV5-8, the J gene TRBJ2-3, with a possible D match to TRBD2 (7 bases). The CDR3 loop spans 16 amino acids. Germline lookup yields CDR1 SGHTS and CDR2 YDEGEE. V was trimmed by 0 bases and J by 3 bases, leaving 14 bases between them. The CDR3 DNA sequence: TGTGCCAGCAGCTTGGACGGGGGGCGAGGGACAGATACGCAGTATTTT. This sequence encodes CASSLDGGRGTDTQYF.

The chain uses TRBV6-5 and TRBJ2-1; D might be TRBD2 (5 bases). Trimming removed 7 bases from V and 5 bases from J, with 9 bases in between. The CDR3 totals 12 residues. Germline V lookup: CDR1 MNHEY, CDR2 SVGAGI. The CDR3 coding sequence is TGTGCCAGCACCAGCGGACACAATGAGCAGTTCTTC. This codes for CASTSGHNEQFF.

This clone was counted only a few times. J is TRBJ2-1 and V is TRBV12-3 or TRBV12-4; a weak D match, TRBD1 (5 bases). Trimming removed 1 base at V and 9 bases at J, with 10 bases between. This CDR3 is built from 13 residues. This CDR3 reads CASSLGQGSEQFF. The CDR3 DNA follows: TGTGCCAGCAGTTTAGGGCAGGGTTCTGAGCAGTTCTTC.

The chain uses TRBV4-1 and TRBJ1-5, with D unresolved. The germline gives CDR1 MGHRA, CDR2 YSYEKL. The CDR3 covers 15 residues. The ends were cut back, 4 bases at V and 2 bases at J, with 12 bases in the middle. The CDR3 region has the DNA TGCGCCAGCAGCCCCACCGAGGGTCGCAATCAGCCCCAGCATTTT. Its translation is CASSPTEGRNQPQHF.

The chain has TRBV4-2 and TRBJ2-7; D unresolved. V lost 0 bases and J lost 1, with 10 bases in between. CDR1 is LGHNA and CDR2 is YNFKEQ in the germline V gene. The CDR3 runs 15 residues. CDR3 nucleotide sequence: TGTGCCAGCAGCCAAGATTCGGCAGGATCCTACGAGCAGTACTTC. Translation gives CASSQDSAGSYEQYF.

The J gene is TRBJ2-7, the V gene TRBV9, with 13 bases lining up with TRBD2. With 0 bases clipped from V and 6 bases from J, the junction kept 0 bases outside the gene matches. The CDR3 is 14 residues long. In germline, CDR1 is SGDLS, CDR2 YYNGEE. CDR3 region: CASSVGTSGGEQYF. DNA for the CDR3: TGTGCCAGCAGCGTAGGGACTAGCGGGGGCGAGCAGTACTTC.

V usage is TRBV19 and J usage is TRBJ1-2; D unclear. Germline V gene data show CDR1 as LNHDA and CDR2 as SQIVND (reference sequence). CDR3 length: 13 residues. V lost 3 bases and J lost 8, with 13 bases in between. CDR3 nucleotides: TGTGCCAGTAGTATTCGGTCTCCTGAGGGCTACACCTTC. Protein: CASSIRSPEGYTF.

The genes are TRBV7-6 and TRBJ1-5; 11 bases agree with TRBD1. V shed 1 base and J 4 bases; nucleotides not matched to a gene: 6. Germline V gene sequence: CDR1 SGHVS, CDR2 FNYEAQ. The CDR3 is made up of 17 amino acids. The CDR3 reads CASSLDRRDRGNQPQHF. The CDR3 coding sequence is TGTGCCAGCAGCTTAGATCGGCGGGACAGGGGGAATCAGCCCCAGCATTTT.